The 10 T cell receptor beta chains presented below share a single source sample, sequenced in a study of cytomegalovirus exposure and HLA in healthy donors. The PCR ran on 60 Vbeta and 13 Jbeta primers. Clones were sequenced by immunoSEQ multiplex PCR, and TCRdb holds only the in-frame ones, with some missing. The data contain 200,000 to 300,000 clones, around 76% of them singletons. The specimen was PBMCs. Source of these receptors: a woman in her thirties or forties in good health and CMV-seropositive.

J is TRBJ1-1 and V is TRBV19; 8 bases fit TRBD1. There are 14 residues in the CDR3. The V gene end was trimmed by 7 bases and the J gene end by 7 bases; junction bases not matched to a gene: 11. CDR1 and CDR2 from the germline V gene are LNHDA and SQIVND (reference sequence). The CDR3 DNA follows: TGTGCCAGTAAGGACAGGGCAGGGGGCCATGAAGCTTTCTTT. Translating it yields CASKDRAGGHEAFF.

In this sample, this clone turned up a few times. With only one base between it and a far larger clone, this is likely a read error. The chain combines TRBV1 with TRBJ2-7; the DNA was not compared with TRBD1, the D call given in the table. TRBV1 is a recognized pseudogene. The CDR3 consists of 13 residues. The CDR3 DNA reads TGCACCAGCAGCCAACGTACAGGGCGAGAGCAGTACTTC. Encoded protein: CTSSQRTGREQYF.

The chain uses TRBV5-1 and TRBJ1-1; D is unresolved. Trimming stripped 2 bases from V and 1 base from J, with 6 bases between. This CDR3 spans 13 amino acids. Germline assignment: CDR1 SGHRS and CDR2 YFSETQ. The CDR3 DNA sequence: TGCGCCAGCAGCTTTCAGGAGAACACTGAAGCTTTCTTT. Translating gives CASSFQENTEAFF.

The J gene is TRBJ2-3, the V gene TRBV11-1; D gene ambiguous. The CDR3 has 14 amino acids. From germline, CDR1 is SGHAT and CDR2 FQDESV (reference sequence). Trimming removed 5 bases from V and 6 bases from J, with 15 bases in between. In nucleotides, the CDR3 is TGTGCCAGCAGCCCTCTCTGGGCTCGGGATACGCAGTATTTT. Translated, it gives CASSPLWARDTQYF.

V gene TRBV10-3 combines with J gene TRBJ2-3, with TRBD1 identical over 7 bases. The CDR3 consists of 12 residues. V gave up 0 bases and J gave up 15 bases; unmatched junction bases: 6. The germline CDR1 and CDR2 sequences are ENHRY and SYGVKD. The CDR3 DNA reads as TGTGCCATCAGTGAGTCAAAGACAGGGTGCTATTTT. It is translated as CAISESKTGCYF.

As DNA, the CDR3 is TGTGCCTGGAGGCTGATGAGAGGGAGCTACACCTTC. It encodes CAWRLMRGSYTF. The genes are TRBV30 and TRBJ1-2; D is unclear. The CDR3 runs to 12 residues. V was clipped by 3 bases and J by 9 bases, with 14 bases between them. Germline loops: CDR1 GTSNPN, CDR2 SVGIG (reference sequence).

In this sample, this clone turned up once. V and J are TRBV27 and TRBJ2-3; 11 nucleotides align to TRBD2. The CDR3 has 17 residues. Trimming took 3 bases from V and 0 from J; bases not matched to a gene: 5. From germline, CDR1 is MNHEY and CDR2 SMNVEV (reference sequence). The CDR3 coding sequence is TGTGCCAGCAGTTTGGGACTAGCGGCCTCTAGCACAGATACGCAGTATTTT. It encodes CASSLGLAASSTDTQYF.

This chain uses TRBV10-3 with TRBJ1-2; D not resolved. Between the trimmed V and J ends, which lost 10 bases and 5 bases, there was a span of 17 bases. The CDR3 totals 13 residues. The germline gives CDR1 ENHRY, CDR2 SYGVKD. The CDR3 sequence is CATVAGVGYGYTF. CDR3 nucleotides: TGTGCCACCGTGGCGGGTGTAGGGTATGGCTACACCTTC.

This chain connects TRBV5-1 to TRBJ2-1; 9 bases map to TRBD2. The V gene's germline CDR1 is SGHRS and CDR2 YFSETQ. The J segment lost 2 bases and the V segment lost 0 bases, leaving 9 bases of the junction unmatched. The CDR3 runs to 18 residues. The CDR3 region is CASSLDFTTSGPYNEQFF. CDR3 sequence (DNA): TGCGCCAGCAGCTTGGATTTTACCACTAGCGGGCCCTACAATGAGCAGTTCTTC. Combining the CDR3 with reference TRBV5-1 and TRBJ2-1 gives the whole variable domain KAGVTQTPRYLIKTRGQQVTLSCSPISGHRSVSWYQQTPGQGLQFLFEYFSETQRNKGNFPGRFSGRQFSNSRSEMNVSTLELGDSALYLCASSLDFTTSGPYNEQFFGPGTRLTVL.

The table lists this clone with a few counts. J is TRBJ1-5 and V is TRBV4-1; no clear D. The CDR3 length is 13 residues. The germline V gene has CDR1 MGHRA and CDR2 YSYEKL. V was clipped by 1 base and J by 6 bases, with 7 bases between them. CDR3 amino acids: CASSQGPGQPQHF. Here the CDR3 DNA reads TGCGCCAGCAGCCAAGGTCCGGGTCAGCCCCAGCATTTT.